The next 4 T cell receptor beta chains were all read from a single sample in a study of T cell responses to AZD1222 COVID-19 vaccine. Here immunoSEQ multiplex PCR was the method, and the copy in TCRdb shows in-frame clones only, minus some. This repertoire shows 15,000 to 20,000 clones, roughly nine tenths found once; its top ten account for 8.7%. Here the sequenced sample was peripheral blood, taken 28 days after the second AZD1222 dose. All receptors come from an adult who received the AZD1222 COVID-19 vaccine.

The CDR3 DNA follows: TGTGCCAGCAGCCGGGACAGCCTAAATCAGCCCCAGCATTTT. Its translation: CASSRDSLNQPQHF. This chain links TRBV5-6 with TRBJ1-5; 7 bases are a match to TRBD1. The CDR3 is 14 residues long. Germline values: CDR1 SGHDT, CDR2 YYEEEE. The junction had 5 bases not matched to a gene; V was cut back by 4 bases and J by 4 bases.

There are a few counts of this clone. The gene calls are TRBV21-1 and TRBJ1-6. TRBV21-1 is termed a pseudogene. There are 12 residues in the CDR3. The CDR3 is CASSTVRAPLHF. The CDR3 coding sequence is TGTGCCAGCAGCACTGTTAGGGCACCCCTCCACTTT.

The gene calls are TRBV5-1 and TRBJ2-3; 16 nucleotides align to TRBD2. The CDR3 is 16 amino acids. The ends lost 4 bases at V and 5 bases at J; junction bases unmatched: 4. Germline V lookup: CDR1 SGHRS, CDR2 YFSETQ. CDR3 sequence reads: CASSPGLAGGQDTQYF. The CDR3 coding sequence is TGCGCCAGCAGCCCGGGACTAGCGGGGGGGCAAGATACGCAGTATTTT.

The chain has TRBV6-1 and TRBJ2-3, with 8 positions matching TRBD2. Trimming took 4 bases from V and 2 from J; bases not matched to a gene: 8. The CDR3 length is 16 residues. The germline CDR1 and CDR2 sequences are MNHNS and SASEGT. The CDR3 nucleotides read TGTGCCAGCAGTGCCCGGGGGGGCCCTTTCACAGATACGCAGTATTTT. This encodes CASSARGGPFTDTQYF.